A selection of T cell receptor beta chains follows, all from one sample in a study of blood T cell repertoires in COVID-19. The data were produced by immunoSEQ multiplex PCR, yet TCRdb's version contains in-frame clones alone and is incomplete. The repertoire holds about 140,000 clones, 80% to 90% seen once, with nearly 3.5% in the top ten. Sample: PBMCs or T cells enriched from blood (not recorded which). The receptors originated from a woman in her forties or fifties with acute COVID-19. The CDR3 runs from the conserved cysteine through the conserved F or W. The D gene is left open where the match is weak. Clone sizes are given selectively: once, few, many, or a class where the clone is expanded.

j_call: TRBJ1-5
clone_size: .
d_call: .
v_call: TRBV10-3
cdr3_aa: CAISEDNSNQPQHF
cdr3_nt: TGTGCCATCAGTGAGGACAATAGCAATCAGCCCCAGCATTTT

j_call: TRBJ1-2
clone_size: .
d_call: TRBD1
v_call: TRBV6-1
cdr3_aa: CASSEDAGTGNYGYTF
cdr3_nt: TGTGCCAGCAGTGAAGACGCCGGGACAGGGAACTATGGCTACACCTTC

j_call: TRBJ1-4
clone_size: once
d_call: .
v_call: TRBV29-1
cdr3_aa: CSVDSAGRKRDTWPTNEKLFF
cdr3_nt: TGCAGCGTTGATTCGGCTGGTAGAAAGCGGGACACGTGGCCAACTAATGAAAAACTGTTTTTT

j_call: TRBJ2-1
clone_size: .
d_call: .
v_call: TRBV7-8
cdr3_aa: CASSFSRSYNEQFF
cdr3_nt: TGTGCCAGCAGCTTTAGTCGCTCCTACAATGAGCAGTTCTTC

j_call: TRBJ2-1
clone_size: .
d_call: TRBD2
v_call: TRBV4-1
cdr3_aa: CASSQAHLAGVFHNEQFF
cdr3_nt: TGCGCCAGCAGCCAAGCGCACTTAGCGGGAGTGTTCCACAATGAGCAGTTCTTC

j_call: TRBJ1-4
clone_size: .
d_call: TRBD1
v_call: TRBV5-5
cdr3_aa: CASSFDMPGGGEKLFF
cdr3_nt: TGTGCCAGCAGCTTCGATATGCCAGGGGGAGGTGAAAAACTGTTTTTT

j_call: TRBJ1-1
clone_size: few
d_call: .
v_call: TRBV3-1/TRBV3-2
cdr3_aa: CASSSTGTGTEAFF
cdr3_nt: TGTGCCAGCAGCTCTACAGGGACGGGCACTGAAGCTTTCTTT

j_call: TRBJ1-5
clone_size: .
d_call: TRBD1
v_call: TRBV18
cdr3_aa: CASSPGQGALQPQHF
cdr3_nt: TGTGCCAGCTCACCAGGACAGGGGGCTCTTCAGCCCCAGCATTTT

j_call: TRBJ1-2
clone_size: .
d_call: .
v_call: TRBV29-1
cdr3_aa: CSVEGGSPYGYTF
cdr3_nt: TGCAGCGTTGAAGGAGGTTCCCCCTATGGCTACACCTTC

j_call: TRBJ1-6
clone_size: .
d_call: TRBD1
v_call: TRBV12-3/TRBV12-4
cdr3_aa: CASSGTASPLHF
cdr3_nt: TGTGCCAGCAGCGGGACAGCGTCACCCCTCCACTTT

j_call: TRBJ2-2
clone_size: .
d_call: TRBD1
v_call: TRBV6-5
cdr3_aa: CASSSQGAGELFF
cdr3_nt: TGTGCCAGCAGTTCCCAGGGGGCCGGGGAGCTGTTTTTT

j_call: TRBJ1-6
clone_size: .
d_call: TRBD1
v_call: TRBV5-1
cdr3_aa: CASSPDRGFDSPLHF
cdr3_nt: TGCGCCAGCAGCCCTGACAGGGGATTCGATTCACCCCTCCACTTT

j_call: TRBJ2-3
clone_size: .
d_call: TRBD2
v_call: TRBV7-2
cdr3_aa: CASSPTWTSGRGGTQYF
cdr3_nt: TGTGCCAGCAGCCCGACCTGGACTAGCGGGAGGGGGGGTACGCAGTATTTT

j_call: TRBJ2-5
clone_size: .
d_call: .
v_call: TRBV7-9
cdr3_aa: CASRVGGETQYF
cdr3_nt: TGTGCCAGCAGGGTGGGGGGAGAGACCCAGTACTTC

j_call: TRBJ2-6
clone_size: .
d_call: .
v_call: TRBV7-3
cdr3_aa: CASSNTGSGANVLTF
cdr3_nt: TGTGCCAGCAGCAACACAGGGTCTGGGGCCAACGTCCTGACTTTC

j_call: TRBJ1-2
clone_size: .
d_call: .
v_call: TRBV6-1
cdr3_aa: CASKNRVSDGYTF
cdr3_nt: TGTGCCAGCAAAAACAGGGTCTCTGATGGCTACACCTTC

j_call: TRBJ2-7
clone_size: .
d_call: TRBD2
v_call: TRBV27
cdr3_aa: CASSLRGSGSYEQYF
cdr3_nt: TGTGCCAGCAGTTTGCGCGGGAGTGGTTCCTACGAGCAGTACTTC

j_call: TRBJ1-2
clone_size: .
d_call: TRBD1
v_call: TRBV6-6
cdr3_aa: CASSYQGTVDGYTF
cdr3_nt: TGTGCCAGCAGTTACCAGGGGACAGTGGATGGCTACACCTTC

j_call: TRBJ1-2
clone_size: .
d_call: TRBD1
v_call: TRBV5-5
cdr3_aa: CASSFRTGANGYTF
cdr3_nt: TGTGCCAGCAGCTTTAGGACAGGGGCAAATGGCTACACCTTC

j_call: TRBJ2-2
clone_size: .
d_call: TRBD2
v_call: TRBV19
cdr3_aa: CASSPMTSGNYGELFF
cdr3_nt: TGTGCCAGTAGCCCCATGACTAGCGGTAATTACGGGGAGCTGTTTTTT

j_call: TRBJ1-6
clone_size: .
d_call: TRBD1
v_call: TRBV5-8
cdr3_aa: CASMGQLWSPLHF
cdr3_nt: TGTGCCAGCATGGGACAGCTTTGGTCACCCCTCCACTTT

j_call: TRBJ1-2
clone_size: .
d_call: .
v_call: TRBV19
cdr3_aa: CASSTMGLHYGYTF
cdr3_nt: TGTGCCAGTAGTACGATGGGACTTCACTATGGCTACACCTTC

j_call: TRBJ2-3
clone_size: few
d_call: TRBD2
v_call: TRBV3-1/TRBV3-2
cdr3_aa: CASSQELAGGTDTQYF
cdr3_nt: TGTGCCAGCAGCCAAGAGTTAGCGGGAGGCACAGATACGCAGTATTTT

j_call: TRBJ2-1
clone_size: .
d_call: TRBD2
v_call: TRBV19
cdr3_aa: CASSIAGLAAYNEQFF
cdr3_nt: TGTGCCAGTAGTATAGCGGGGCTAGCGGCCTACAATGAGCAGTTCTTC

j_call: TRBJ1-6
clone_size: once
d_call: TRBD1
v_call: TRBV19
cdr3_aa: CASSSWTGVNSPLHF
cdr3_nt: TGTGCCAGTAGTTCCTGGACAGGGGTCAATTCACCCCTCCACTTT

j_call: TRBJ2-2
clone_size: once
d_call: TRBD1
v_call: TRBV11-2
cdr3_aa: CASSRGGQSVTGELFF
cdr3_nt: TGTGCCAGCAGCCGAGGGGGACAGTCTGTCACCGGGGAGCTGTTTTTT

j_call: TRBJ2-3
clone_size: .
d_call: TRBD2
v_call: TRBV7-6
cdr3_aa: CASRRGETDTQYF
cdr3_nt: TGTGCCAGCAGGCGGGGGGAAACAGATACGCAGTATTTT

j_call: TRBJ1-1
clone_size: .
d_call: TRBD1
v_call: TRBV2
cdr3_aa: CASMYMTGMNTEAFF
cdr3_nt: TGTGCCAGCATGTACATGACAGGGATGAACACTGAAGCTTTCTTT

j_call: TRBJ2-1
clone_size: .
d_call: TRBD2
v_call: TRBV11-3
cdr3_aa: CASTSGTSGIHEQFF
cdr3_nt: TGTGCCAGCACCTCCGGGACTAGCGGGATTCATGAGCAGTTCTTC

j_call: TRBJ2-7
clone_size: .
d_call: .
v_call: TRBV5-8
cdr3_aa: CASSSTGFREQYF
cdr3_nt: TGTGCCAGCAGCTCCACGGGGTTTCGCGAGCAGTACTTC

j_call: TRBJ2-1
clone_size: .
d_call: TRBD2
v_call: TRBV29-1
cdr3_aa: CSTRLAGKEEQQFF
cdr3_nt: TGCAGCACCCGGTTAGCGGGAAAGGAGGAGCAGCAGTTCTTC

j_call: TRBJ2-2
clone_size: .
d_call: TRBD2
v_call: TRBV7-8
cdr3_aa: CASSPKAGAGNTGELFF
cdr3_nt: TGTGCCAGCAGCCCTAAGGCCGGAGCGGGAAACACCGGGGAGCTGTTTTTT

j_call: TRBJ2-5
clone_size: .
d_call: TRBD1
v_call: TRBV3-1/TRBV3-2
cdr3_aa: CASSGTGGAETQYF
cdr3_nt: TGTGCCAGCAGCGGGACAGGGGGCGCTGAGACCCAGTACTTC

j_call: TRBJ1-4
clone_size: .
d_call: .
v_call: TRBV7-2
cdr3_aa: CASRSWTATNEKLFF
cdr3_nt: TGTGCCAGCAGATCGTGGACTGCAACTAATGAAAAACTGTTTTTT

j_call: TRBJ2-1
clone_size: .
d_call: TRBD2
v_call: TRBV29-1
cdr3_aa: CSVVRLAGANEQFF
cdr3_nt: TGCAGCGTTGTTAGACTAGCGGGAGCCAATGAGCAGTTCTTC

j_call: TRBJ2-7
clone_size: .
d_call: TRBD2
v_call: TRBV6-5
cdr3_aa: CASMAREGSEQYF
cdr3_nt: TGTGCCAGCATGGCCAGGGAGGGTTCCGAGCAGTACTTC

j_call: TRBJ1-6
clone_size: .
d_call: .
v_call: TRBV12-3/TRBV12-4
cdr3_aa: CASTTGNSPLHF
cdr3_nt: TGTGCCAGTACCACAGGGAATTCACCCCTCCACTTT

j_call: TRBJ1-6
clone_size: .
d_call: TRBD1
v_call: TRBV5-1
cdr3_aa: CASHRGGGNSPLHF
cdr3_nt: TGCGCCAGCCACAGGGGAGGTGGGAATTCACCCCTCCACTTT

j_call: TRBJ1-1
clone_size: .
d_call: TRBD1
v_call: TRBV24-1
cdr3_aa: CATIPPGQKNTEAFF
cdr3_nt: TGTGCCACCATCCCCCCGGGACAGAAGAACACTGAAGCTTTCTTT

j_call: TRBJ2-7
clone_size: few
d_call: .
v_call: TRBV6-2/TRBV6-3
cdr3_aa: CASSYGRTHYEQYF
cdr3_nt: TGTGCCAGCAGTTATGGCAGGACACACTACGAGCAGTACTTC

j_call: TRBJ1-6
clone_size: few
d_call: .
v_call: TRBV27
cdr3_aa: CASSLFELSPLHF
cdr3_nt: TGTGCCAGCAGTTTATTTGAGTTGTCACCCCTCCACTTT

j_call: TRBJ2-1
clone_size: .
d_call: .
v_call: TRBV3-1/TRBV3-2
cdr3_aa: CASRGANEQFF
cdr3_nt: TGTGCCAGCAGGGGAGCCAATGAGCAGTTCTTC

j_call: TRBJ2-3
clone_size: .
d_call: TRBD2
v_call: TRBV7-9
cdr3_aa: CASSSHGTSVVDTQYF
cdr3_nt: TGTGCCAGCAGTTCCCACGGGACTAGCGTTGTAGATACGCAGTATTTT

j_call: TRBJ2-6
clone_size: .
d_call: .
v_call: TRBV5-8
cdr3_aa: CASSPRLGQQRSSGANVLTF
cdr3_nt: TGTGCCAGCAGCCCCCGGCTGGGGCAACAGCGATCCTCTGGGGCCAACGTCCTGACTTTC

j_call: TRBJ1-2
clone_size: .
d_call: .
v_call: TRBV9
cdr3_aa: CASSPRVNYGYTF
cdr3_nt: TGTGCCAGCAGCCCCCGGGTAAACTATGGCTACACCTTC

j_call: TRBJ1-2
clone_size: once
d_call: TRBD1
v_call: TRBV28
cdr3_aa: CASSQDRPYGYTF
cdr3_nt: TGTGCCAGCAGTCAGGACAGGCCCTATGGCTACACCTTC

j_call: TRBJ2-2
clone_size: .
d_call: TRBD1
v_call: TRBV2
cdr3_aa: CASRGAGGVTGELFF
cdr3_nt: TGTGCCAGCAGAGGCGCAGGGGGAGTTACCGGGGAGCTGTTTTTT

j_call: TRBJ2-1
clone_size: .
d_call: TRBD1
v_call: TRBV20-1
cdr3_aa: CSAPQGMGQFF
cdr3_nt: TGCAGTGCCCCACAGGGGATGGGGCAGTTCTTC

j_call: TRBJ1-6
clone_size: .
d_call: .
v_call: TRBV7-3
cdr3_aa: CASSLGPKDSPLHF
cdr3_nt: TGTGCCAGCAGCTTGGGGCCGAAGGATTCACCCCTCCACTTT

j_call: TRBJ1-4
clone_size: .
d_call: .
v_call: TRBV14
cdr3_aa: CASSPRGEKLFF
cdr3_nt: TGTGCCAGCAGCCCACGCGGTGAAAAACTGTTTTTT

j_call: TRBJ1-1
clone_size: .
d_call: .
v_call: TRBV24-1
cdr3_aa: CATSDPGRGTEAFF
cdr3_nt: TGTGCCACCAGTGATCCCGGGAGGGGCACTGAAGCTTTCTTT

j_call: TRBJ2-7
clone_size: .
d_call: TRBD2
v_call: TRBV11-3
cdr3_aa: CASSLVLAGDYEQYF
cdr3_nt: TGTGCCAGCAGCTTAGTACTAGCGGGAGATTACGAGCAGTACTTC

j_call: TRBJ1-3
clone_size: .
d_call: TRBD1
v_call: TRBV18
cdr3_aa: CASSPSSLTGTGAGNTIYF
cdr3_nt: TGTGCCAGCTCACCCTCTTCTCTGACCGGGACAGGGGCTGGAAACACCATATATTTT

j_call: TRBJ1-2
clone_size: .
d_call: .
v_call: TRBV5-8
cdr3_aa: CASSARGVEGYTF
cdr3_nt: TGTGCCAGCAGCGCCAGGGGAGTTGAGGGCTACACCTTC

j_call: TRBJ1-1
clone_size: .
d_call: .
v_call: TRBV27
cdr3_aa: CASTGTGVTEAFF
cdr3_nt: TGTGCCAGCACCGGGACGGGAGTCACTGAAGCTTTCTTT